This entry lists 8 T cell receptor beta chains sequenced from one sample in a study of blood T cell repertoires in COVID-19. Using immunoSEQ multiplex PCR, the repertoire was profiled, and TCRdb retains in-frame clones only, with some absent. The data show 110,000 or so clones, over 75% seen once. The sample was peripheral blood. The receptors here all came from a man in his 60s with acute or convalescent COVID-19.

The chain combines TRBV29-1 with TRBJ2-6; D is perhaps TRBD1 (8 bases). Trimming took 7 bases from V and 0 from J, leaving 13 bases between them. Looked up from germline, CDR1 is SQVTM and CDR2 is ANQGSEA. There are 15 residues in the CDR3. The CDR3 DNA follows: TGCAGCGCACAGGGGGGGGTCTCTGGGGCCAACGTCCTGACTTTC. The encoded protein is CSAQGGVSGANVLTF.

The chain carries TRBV11-2 and TRBJ2-7; tentatively, D is TRBD1 (6 bases). The V and J ends lost 1 base and 5 bases respectively, with 9 bases between them. This CDR3 spans 13 amino acids. CDR1 and CDR2 (germline): SGHAT, FQNNGV. The CDR3 sequence: CASSLGQADEQYF. In DNA form, the CDR3 reads TGTGCCAGCAGCTTAGGACAGGCGGACGAGCAGTACTTC.

The chain uses TRBV5-1 and TRBJ2-1, with 10 bases that match TRBD2. The CDR3 is 17 residues long. V lost 0 bases, J lost 0 bases, and 3 bases stayed unmatched. The germline gives CDR1 SGHRS, CDR2 YFSETQ. This CDR3 is CASSLVASGSSYNEQFF. For the CDR3, the DNA is TGCGCCAGCAGCTTGGTGGCTAGCGGGAGCTCCTACAATGAGCAGTTCTTC. Combining the CDR3 with reference TRBV5-1 and TRBJ2-1 gives the whole variable domain KAGVTQTPRYLIKTRGQQVTLSCSPISGHRSVSWYQQTPGQGLQFLFEYFSETQRNKGNFPGRFSGRQFSNSRSEMNVSTLELGDSALYLCASSLVASGSSYNEQFFGPGTRLTVL.

V usage is TRBV5-1 and J usage is TRBJ2-7; D unresolved. Per germline, CDR1 SGHRS and CDR2 YFSETQ. Trimming stripped 4 bases from V and 6 bases from J, with 14 bases between. The CDR3 is made up of 13 amino acids. The CDR3 is CASSLATSREQYF. For the CDR3, the DNA is TGCGCCAGCAGCCTTGCTACCTCCCGCGAGCAGTACTTC.

This clone was recorded only once. The chain couples TRBV7-8 to TRBJ2-5, with unresolved D. V shed 1 base and J shed 0 bases, with 9 bases lying between them. Germline V CDR1 and CDR2: SGHVS, FQNEAQ. The CDR3 contains 15 residues. DNA for the CDR3: TGTGCCAGCAGCTTAGTAACAGCCAACCAAGAGACCCAGTACTTC. It specifies CASSLVTANQETQYF. Full variable domain (rest looked up from reference TRBV7-8 and TRBJ2-5): GAGVSQSPRYKVAKRGQDVALRCDPISGHVSLFWYQQALGQGPEFLTYFQNEAQLDKSGLPSDRFFAERPEGSVSTLKIQRTQQEDSAVYLCASSLVTANQETQYFGPGTRLLVL.

The CDR3 reads CASSRTGDSYEQYF. In DNA, the CDR3 is TGTGCCAGCAGTCGGACAGGGGACTCCTACGAGCAGTACTTC. V usage is TRBV6-5 and J usage is TRBJ2-7; 9 bases fit TRBD1. The length of the CDR3 is 14 residues. Germline-derived CDR1 and CDR2 are MNHEY and SVGAGI. Trimming removed 5 bases from V and 0 bases from J; junction bases left unmatched: 2.

The V call is TRBV11-1, the J call TRBJ2-2; 8 positions match TRBD1. In germline, CDR1 is SGHAT, CDR2 FQDESV (reference sequence). Trimming took 4 bases from V and 0 from J; bases not matched to a gene: 1. CDR3 size: 15 residues. The CDR3 DNA reads as TGTGCCAGCAGCTGGGGACAGGCGAACACCGGGGAGCTGTTTTTT. This codes for CASSWGQANTGELFF. The full variable domain, with the rest looked up from reference TRBV11-1 and TRBJ2-2, is EAEVAQSPRYKITEKSQAVAFWCDPISGHATLYWYRQILGQGPELLVQFQDESVVDDSQLPKDRFSAERLKGVDSTLKIQPAELGDSAMYLCASSWGQANTGELFFGEGSRLTVL.

The chain carries TRBV7-2 and TRBJ1-5, with 7 nucleotides matching TRBD1. The CDR3 consists of 14 residues. The germline V gene encodes CDR1 SGHTA and CDR2 FQGNSA. J lost 6 bases, V lost 5 bases, and 7 bases had no gene match. CDR3 coding DNA: TGTGCCAGCAGCCAGGGGGGAGGAGGTCAGCCCCAGCATTTT. It specifies CASSQGGGGQPQHF.